This TCR beta chain originates from a study of T cells of healthy individuals. MiXCR, run by TCRdb on the 5' RACE reads, gives a single entry per CDR3 protein. There are about 96,000 distinct CDR3 sequences in the sample; roughly a sixth occur only once, and more than 5.5% lies in the top ten. This clonotype appeared a few times. V shed 5 bases and J shed 0 bases, with 13 bases lying between them. Germline CDR1 and CDR2: SEHNR and FQNEAQ (reference sequence). CDR3 size: 15 residues. The TCR comes from a human donor in good health. The chain joins TRBV7-9 to TRBJ1-1, with no clear D. The CDR3 DNA sequence: TGTGCCAGCAGCACCCCTACAGTGTTGAACACTGAAGCTTTCTTT. It encodes CASSTPTVLNTEAFF.